This T cell receptor (beta chain) derives from a study of monozygotic twins with inflammatory bowel disease. TCRdb re-called the 5' RACE reads and gives one entry per CDR3 protein, without DNA. The sample has 200,000 to 250,000 distinct CDR3 sequences. The CDR3 has 14 amino acids. Germline CDR1 and CDR2: SEHNR and FQNEAQ (reference sequence). The chain employs TRBV7-9 and TRBJ2-7; the D gene TCRdb calls, TRBD2, cannot be checked with no DNA. The sample was blood. This clonotype was sampled from a human donor with ulcerative colitis or Crohn's disease, or a healthy co-twin of an affected twin (not recorded which). CDR3 residues: CASSRRDSPYEQYF.